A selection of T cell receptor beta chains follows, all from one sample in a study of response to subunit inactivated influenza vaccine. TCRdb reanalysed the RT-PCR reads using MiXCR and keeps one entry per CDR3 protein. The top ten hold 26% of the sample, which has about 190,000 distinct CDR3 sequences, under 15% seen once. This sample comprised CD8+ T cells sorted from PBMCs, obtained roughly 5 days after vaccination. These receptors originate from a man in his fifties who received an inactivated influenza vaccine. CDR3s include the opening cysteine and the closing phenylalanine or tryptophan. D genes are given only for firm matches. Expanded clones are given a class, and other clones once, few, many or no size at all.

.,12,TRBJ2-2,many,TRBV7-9,CASSLVFGELFF,TGTGCCAGCAGCTTAGTCTTCGGGGAGCTGTTTTTT
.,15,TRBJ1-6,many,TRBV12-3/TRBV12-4,CASSLVGTGGSPLHF,TGTGCCAGCAGTTTGGTCGGCACAGGAGGATCACCCCTCCACTTT
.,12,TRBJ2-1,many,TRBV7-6,CASSYRRDEQFF,TGTGCCAGCAGCTATCGAAGGGATGAGCAGTTCTTC
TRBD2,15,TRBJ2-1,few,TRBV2,CASTPLAEGYNEQFF,TGTGCCAGCACCCCACTAGCGGAGGGATACAATGAGCAGTTCTTC
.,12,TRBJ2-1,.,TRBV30,CAWSDTGNEQFF,TGTGCCTGGAGTGACACGGGGAATGAGCAGTTCTTC
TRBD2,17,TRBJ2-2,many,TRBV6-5,CASSYSRLAGDTGELFF,TGTGCCAGCAGTTACTCCCGACTAGCGGGTGACACCGGGGAGCTGTTTTTT
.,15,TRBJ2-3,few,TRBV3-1,CASSQVRGRTDTQYF,TGTGCCAGCAGCCAAGTACGGGGGCGAACAGATACGCAGTATTTT
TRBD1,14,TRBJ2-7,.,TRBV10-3,CAISESAGGYEQYF,TGTGCCATCAGTGAGTCGGCAGGGGGCTACGAGCAGTACTTC
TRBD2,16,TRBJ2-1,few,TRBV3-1,CASSQGASGVLNEQFF,TGTGCCAGCAGCCAAGGGGCTAGCGGGGTCCTCAATGAGCAGTTCTTC
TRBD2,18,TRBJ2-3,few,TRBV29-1,CSVVGLSGTSGVTDTQYF,TGCAGCGTTGTCGGACTTTCCGGGACTAGCGGCGTTACAGATACGCAGTATTTT
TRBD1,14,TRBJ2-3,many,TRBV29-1,CSVAQGVGTDTQYF,TGCAGCGTTGCCCAGGGGGTAGGAACAGATACGCAGTATTTT
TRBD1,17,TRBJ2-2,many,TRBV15,CATSRDRDRPHTGELFF,TGTGCCACCAGCAGAGACAGGGACAGGCCCCACACCGGGGAGCTGTTTTTT
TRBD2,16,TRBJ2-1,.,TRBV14,CASSQKPGLAYNEQFF,TGTGCCAGCAGCCAAAAACCGGGACTAGCGTACAATGAGCAGTTCTTC
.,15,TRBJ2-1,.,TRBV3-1,CASTQAVGTYNEQFF,TGTGCCAGCACCCAAGCGGTTGGGACCTACAATGAGCAGTTCTTC
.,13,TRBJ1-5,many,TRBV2,CASSGSMSQPQHF,TGTGCCAGCAGTGGGTCGATGTCACAGCCCCAGCATTTT
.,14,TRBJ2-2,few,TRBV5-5,CASSWTANTGELFF,TGTGCCAGCAGCTGGACAGCGAACACCGGGGAGCTGTTTTTT
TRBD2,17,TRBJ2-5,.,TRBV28,CASSALGLAGGRETQYF,TGTGCCAGCAGTGCCCTCGGACTAGCGGGAGGCCGAGAGACCCAGTACTTC
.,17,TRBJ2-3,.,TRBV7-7,CASSLGQGPFGTDTQYF,TGTGCTAGCAGCTTAGGTCAGGGCCCTTTTGGCACAGATACGCAGTATTTT
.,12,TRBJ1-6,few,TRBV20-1,CSAREYNSPLHF,TGCAGTGCTAGAGAGTATAATTCACCCCTCCACTTT
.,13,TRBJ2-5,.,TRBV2,CASSDNGQETQYF,TGTGCCAGCAGTGATAACGGCCAAGAGACCCAGTACTTC
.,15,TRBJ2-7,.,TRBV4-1,CASSQGPAGFYEQYF,TGCGCCAGCAGCCAAGGCCCTGCAGGTTTCTACGAGCAGTACTTC
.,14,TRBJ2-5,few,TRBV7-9,CASSVEENRDLEYF,TGTGCCAGCAGCGTAGAGGAAAACCGGGATCTAGAGTACTTC
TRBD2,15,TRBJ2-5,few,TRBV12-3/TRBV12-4,CASSVGLAGAETQYF,TGTGCCAGCAGTGTAGGACTAGCGGGGGCAGAGACCCAGTACTTC
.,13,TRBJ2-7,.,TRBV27,CASSFPGGYEQYF,TGTGCCAGCAGTTTCCCCGGTGGTTACGAGCAGTACTTC
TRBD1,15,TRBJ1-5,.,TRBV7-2,CASSARQGLNQPQHF,TGTGCCAGCAGCGCCCGACAGGGTCTCAATCAGCCCCAGCATTTT
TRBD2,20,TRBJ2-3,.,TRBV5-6,CASSSLTGGILMSSTDTQYF,TGTGCCAGCAGCTCTCTTACCGGGGGGATCCTGATGTCTAGCACAGATACGCAGTATTTT
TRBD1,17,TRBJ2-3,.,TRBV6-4,CARRTGTGGAGRDTQYF,TGTGCCCGCCGAACCGGGACAGGGGGCGCGGGGAGAGATACGCAGTATTTT
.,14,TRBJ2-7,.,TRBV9,CASSVGGGYYEQYF,TGTGCCAGCAGCGTAGGAGGAGGGTACTACGAGCAGTACTTC
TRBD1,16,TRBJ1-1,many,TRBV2,CASSSSRDRRNTEAFF,TGTGCCAGCAGCTCTAGTCGGGACAGGAGGAACACTGAAGCTTTCTTT
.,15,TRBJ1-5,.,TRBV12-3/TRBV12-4,CASSYYRGHNQPQHF,TGTGCCAGCAGCTATTACCGGGGCCACAATCAGCCCCAGCATTTT
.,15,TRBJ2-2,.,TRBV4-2,CASSQDRGWTGELFF,TGTGCCAGCAGCCAAGACAGGGGTTGGACCGGGGAGCTGTTTTTT
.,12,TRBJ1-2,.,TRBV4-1,CASSHQGYGYTF,TGCGCCAGCAGCCATCAGGGGTATGGCTACACCTTC
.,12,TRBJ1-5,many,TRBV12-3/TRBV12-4,CASSREYQPQHF,TGTGCCAGCAGTCGGGAGTATCAGCCCCAGCATTTT
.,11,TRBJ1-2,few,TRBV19,CASSRSYGYTF,TGTGCCAGTAGTCGGTCCTATGGCTACACCTTC
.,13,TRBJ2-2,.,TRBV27,CASSSFGTGELFF,TGTGCCAGCAGTTCGTTTGGCACCGGGGAGCTGTTTTTT
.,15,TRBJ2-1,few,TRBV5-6,CASSLDVVSYNEQFF,TGTGCCAGCAGCTTGGATGTGGTCTCCTACAATGAGCAGTTCTTC
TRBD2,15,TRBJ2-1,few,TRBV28,CASTALAGAPNEQFF,TGTGCCAGCACCGCCCTAGCGGGAGCCCCCAATGAGCAGTTCTTC
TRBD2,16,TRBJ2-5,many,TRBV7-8,CASSLLAGVGFETQYF,TGTGCCAGCAGCTTATTGGCGGGAGTAGGGTTTGAGACCCAGTACTTC
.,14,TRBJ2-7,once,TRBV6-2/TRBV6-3,CASSDGSSNDEQYF,TGTGCCAGCAGCGATGGATCTAGTAACGACGAGCAGTACTTC
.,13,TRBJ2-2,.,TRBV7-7,CASSAATDGELFF,TGTGCCAGCAGCGCCGCTACGGACGGGGAGCTGTTTTTT
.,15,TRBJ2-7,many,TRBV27,CASKWDAGSNYEQYF,TGTGCCAGCAAATGGGACGCGGGGTCGAACTACGAGCAGTACTTC
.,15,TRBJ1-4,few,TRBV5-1,CASRTPGHGGEKLFF,TGCGCCAGTAGAACCCCGGGACATGGAGGGGAAAAACTGTTTTTT
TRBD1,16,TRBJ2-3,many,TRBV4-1,CASSARTGWDPDTQYF,TGCGCCAGCAGCGCCCGGACAGGTTGGGACCCAGATACGCAGTATTTT
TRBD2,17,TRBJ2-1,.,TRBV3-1,CASSQGVSGGVYNEQFF,TGTGCCAGCAGCCAAGGTGTTAGCGGGGGGGTCTACAATGAGCAGTTCTTC
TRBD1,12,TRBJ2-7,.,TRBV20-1,CSAPQGADEQYF,TGCAGTGCTCCGCAGGGGGCGGACGAGCAGTACTTC
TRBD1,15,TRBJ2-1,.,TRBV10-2,CASSEFQGAYNEQFF,TGCGCCAGCAGTGAGTTCCAGGGGGCTTACAATGAGCAGTTCTTC
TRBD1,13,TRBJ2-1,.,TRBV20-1,CSASGDRVNEQFF,TGCAGTGCCTCCGGCGACAGGGTAAATGAGCAGTTCTTC
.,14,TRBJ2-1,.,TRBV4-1,CASSQDRGHKGQFF,TGCGCCAGCAGCCAAGATAGGGGACACAAGGGGCAGTTCTTC
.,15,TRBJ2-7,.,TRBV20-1,CSARDRGTGSYEQYF,TGCAGTGCTAGAGATCGGGGGACGGGAAGCTACGAGCAGTACTTC
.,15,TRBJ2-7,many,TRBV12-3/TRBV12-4,CASSFETRGSYEQYF,TGTGCCAGCAGTTTTGAAACACGAGGCTCCTACGAGCAGTACTTC
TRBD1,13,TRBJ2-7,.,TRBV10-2,CASRSGTVNEQYF,TGCGCCAGCAGGTCTGGGACAGTTAACGAGCAGTACTTC
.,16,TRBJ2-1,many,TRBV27,CASSLLVGEAYNEQFF,TGTGCCAGCAGTTTATTGGTAGGTGAAGCCTACAATGAGCAGTTCTTC
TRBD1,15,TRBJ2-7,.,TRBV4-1,CASSQGQGETYEQYF,TGCGCCAGCAGCCAAGGACAGGGCGAGACCTACGAGCAGTACTTC
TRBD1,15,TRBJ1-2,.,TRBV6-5,CASSYSRTGNYGYTF,TGTGCCAGCAGTTACTCCCGGACAGGGAACTATGGCTACACCTTC